This T cell receptor (beta chain) was recorded in a study of molecular identifiers for immune sequencing clone quantification. The V end lost 3 bases, the J end lost 4 bases, and 13 bases lay between the germline ends. The CDR3 extends over 15 amino acids. Germline-derived CDR1 and CDR2 are LNHDA and SQIVND (reference sequence). General study points: Clones above 20 RNA copies contained over 99% of effector molecules and under 1% of naive molecules. The study reportedly detected spiked Jurkat TCR RNA from one cell among around 1 million naive cells.

One entry per CDR3 protein results from TCRdb running MiXCR on the PCR reads. The sample holds about 36,000 distinct CDR3 sequences, roughly 20% seen once. Worth noting for this clonotype: Its antigen remains unknown.

The rearrangement links TRBV19 to TRBJ2-1; D gene unclear. Sequencing input: naive CD8+ T cells from blood, with Jurkat cell RNA spiked in. Subset indicated: FACS-sorted CD8+CD4-CCR7+CD45RA+ naive T cells. The TCR was taken from a human donor in good health. Some libraries in this study had Jurkat cell RNA spiked in. CDR3 protein: CASSMAAIIYNEQFF. As DNA, the CDR3 is TGTGCCAGTAGTATGGCGGCTATTATATACAATGAGCAGTTCTTC.